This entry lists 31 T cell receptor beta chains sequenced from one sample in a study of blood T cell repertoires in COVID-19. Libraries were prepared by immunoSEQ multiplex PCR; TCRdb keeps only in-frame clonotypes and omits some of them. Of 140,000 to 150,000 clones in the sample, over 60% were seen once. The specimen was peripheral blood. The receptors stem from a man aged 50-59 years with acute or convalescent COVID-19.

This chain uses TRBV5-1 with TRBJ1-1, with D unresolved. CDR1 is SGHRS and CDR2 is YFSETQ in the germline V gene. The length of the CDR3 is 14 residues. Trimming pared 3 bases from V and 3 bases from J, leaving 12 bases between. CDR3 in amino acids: CASSYIPGDTEAFF. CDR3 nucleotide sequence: TGCGCCAGCAGCTACATACCTGGAGACACTGAAGCTTTCTTT.

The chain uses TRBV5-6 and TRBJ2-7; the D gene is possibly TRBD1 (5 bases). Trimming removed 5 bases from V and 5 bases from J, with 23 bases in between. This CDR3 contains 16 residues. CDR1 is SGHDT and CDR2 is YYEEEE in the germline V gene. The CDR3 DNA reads TGTGCCAGCAGAAAGCTGACCCAGGGTTTGAGAAACGAGCAGTACTTC. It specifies CASRKLTQGLRNEQYF. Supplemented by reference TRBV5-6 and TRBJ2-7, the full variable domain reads DAGVTQSPTHLIKTRGQQVTLRCSPKSGHDTVSWYQQALGQGPQFIFQYYEEEERQRGNFPDRFSGHQFPNYSSELNVNALLLGDSALYLCASRKLTQGLRNEQYFGPGTRLTVT.

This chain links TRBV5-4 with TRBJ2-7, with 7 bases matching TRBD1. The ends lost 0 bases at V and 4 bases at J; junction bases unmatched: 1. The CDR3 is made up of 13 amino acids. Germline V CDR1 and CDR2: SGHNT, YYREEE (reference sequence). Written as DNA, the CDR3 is TGTGCCAGCAGCTTGGTACAGGGGTACGAGCAGTACTTC. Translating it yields CASSLVQGYEQYF.

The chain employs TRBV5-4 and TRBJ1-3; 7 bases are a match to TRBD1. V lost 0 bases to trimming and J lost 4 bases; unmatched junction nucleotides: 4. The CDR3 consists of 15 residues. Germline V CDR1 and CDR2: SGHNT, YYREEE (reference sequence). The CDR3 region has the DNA TGTGCCAGCAGCTTGGGGGGACAGCAAGGAAACACCATATATTTT. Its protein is CASSLGGQQGNTIYF.

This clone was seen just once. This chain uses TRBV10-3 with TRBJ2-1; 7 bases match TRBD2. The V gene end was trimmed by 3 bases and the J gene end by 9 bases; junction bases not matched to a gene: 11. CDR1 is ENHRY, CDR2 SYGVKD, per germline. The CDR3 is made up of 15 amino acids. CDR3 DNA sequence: TGTGCCATCAGTGACCCGTCTTTCTGGGGGGGTGAGCAGTTCTTC. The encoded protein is CAISDPSFWGGEQFF.

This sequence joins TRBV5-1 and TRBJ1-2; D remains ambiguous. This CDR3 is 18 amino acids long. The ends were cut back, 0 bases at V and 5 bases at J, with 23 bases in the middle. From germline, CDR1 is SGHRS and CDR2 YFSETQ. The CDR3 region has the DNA TGCGCCAGCAGCTTGGCAGGACCACAGAGCTCAGCGGATTATGGCTACACCTTC. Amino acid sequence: CASSLAGPQSSADYGYTF.

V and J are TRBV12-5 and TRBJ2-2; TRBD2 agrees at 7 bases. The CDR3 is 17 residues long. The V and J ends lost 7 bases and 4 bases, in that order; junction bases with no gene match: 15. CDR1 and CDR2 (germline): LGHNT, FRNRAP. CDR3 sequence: CASAPMGLSSFTGELFF. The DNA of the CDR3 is TGTGCTAGTGCCCCGATGGGACTAAGCAGTTTCACCGGGGAGCTGTTTTTT. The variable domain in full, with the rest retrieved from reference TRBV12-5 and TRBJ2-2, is DARVTQTPRHKVTEMGQEVTMRCQPILGHNTVFWYRQTMMQGLELLAYFRNRAPLDDSGMPKDRFSAEMPDATLATLKIQPSEPRDSAVYFCASAPMGLSSFTGELFFGEGSRLTVL.

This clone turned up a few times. CDR3 residues: CATPGHSRITYEQYV. The CDR3 DNA reads as TGTGCCACCCCTGGTCACAGCCGAATTACCTACGAGCAGTACGTC. The chain recombines TRBV6-5 with TRBJ2-7; no clear D. CDR1 is MNHEY, CDR2 SVGAGI, per germline. Trimming cost V 10 bases and J 2 bases, with 21 bases left between them. This CDR3 spans 15 amino acids.

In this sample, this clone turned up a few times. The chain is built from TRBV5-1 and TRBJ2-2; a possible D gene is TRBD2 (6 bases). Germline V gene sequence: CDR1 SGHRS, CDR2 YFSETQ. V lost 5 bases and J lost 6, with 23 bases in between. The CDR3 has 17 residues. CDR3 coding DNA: TGCGCCAGCAGTCCTCAAGGGAGCCCCGGAGGGGCCGGGGAGCTGTTTTTT. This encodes CASSPQGSPGGAGELFF. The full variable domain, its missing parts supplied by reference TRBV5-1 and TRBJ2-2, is KAGVTQTPRYLIKTRGQQVTLSCSPISGHRSVSWYQQTPGQGLQFLFEYFSETQRNKGNFPGRFSGRQFSNSRSEMNVSTLELGDSALYLCASSPQGSPGGAGELFFGEGSRLTVL.

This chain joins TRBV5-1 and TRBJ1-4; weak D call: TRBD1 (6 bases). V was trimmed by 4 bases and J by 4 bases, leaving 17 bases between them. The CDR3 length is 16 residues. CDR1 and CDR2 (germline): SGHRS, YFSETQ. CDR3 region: CASSAAPGDDNEKLFF. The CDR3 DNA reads TGCGCCAGCAGCGCGGCGCCAGGGGATGATAATGAAAAACTGTTTTTT.

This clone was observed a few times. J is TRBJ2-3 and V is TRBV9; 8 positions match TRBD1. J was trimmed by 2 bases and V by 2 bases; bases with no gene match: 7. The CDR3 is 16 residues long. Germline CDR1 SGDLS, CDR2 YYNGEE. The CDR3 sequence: CASSVGTGLVTDTQYF. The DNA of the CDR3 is TGTGCCAGCAGCGTCGGGACAGGATTGGTCACAGATACGCAGTATTTT.

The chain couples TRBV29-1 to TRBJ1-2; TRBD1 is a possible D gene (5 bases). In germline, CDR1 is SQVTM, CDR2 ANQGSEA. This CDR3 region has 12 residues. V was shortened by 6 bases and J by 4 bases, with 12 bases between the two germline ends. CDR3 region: CSVGQGRYGYTF. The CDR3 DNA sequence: TGCAGCGTCGGGCAGGGCCGCTATGGCTACACCTTC.

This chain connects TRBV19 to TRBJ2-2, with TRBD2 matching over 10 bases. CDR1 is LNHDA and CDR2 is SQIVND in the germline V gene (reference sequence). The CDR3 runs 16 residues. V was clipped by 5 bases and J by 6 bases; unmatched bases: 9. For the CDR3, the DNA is TGTGCCAGTAGTTTAAAAGCGGGGGGGCCGCCCGGGGAGCTGTTTTTT. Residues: CASSLKAGGPPGELFF. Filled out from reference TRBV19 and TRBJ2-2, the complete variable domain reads DGGITQSPKYLFRKEGQNVTLSCEQNLNHDAMYWYRQDPGQGLRLIYYSQIVNDFQKGDIAEGYSVSREKKESFPLTVTSAQKNPTAFYLCASSLKAGGPPGELFFGEGSRLTVL.

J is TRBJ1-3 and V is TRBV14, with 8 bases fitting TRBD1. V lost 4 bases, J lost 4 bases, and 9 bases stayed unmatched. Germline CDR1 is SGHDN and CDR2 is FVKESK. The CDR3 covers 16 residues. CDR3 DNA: TGTGCCAGCAGCCGTACAGGGGGTATTTCGGGAAACACCATATATTTT. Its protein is CASSRTGGISGNTIYF. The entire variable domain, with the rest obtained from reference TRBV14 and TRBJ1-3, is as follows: EAGVTQFPSHSVIEKGQTVTLRCDPISGHDNLYWYRRVMGKEIKFLLHFVKESKQDESGMPNNRFLAERTGGTYSTLKVQPAELEDSGVYFCASSRTGGISGNTIYFGEGSWLTVV.

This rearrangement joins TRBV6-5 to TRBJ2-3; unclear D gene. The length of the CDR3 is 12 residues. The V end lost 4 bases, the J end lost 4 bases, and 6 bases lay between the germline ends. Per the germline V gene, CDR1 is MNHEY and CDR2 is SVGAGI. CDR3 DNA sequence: TGTGCCAGCAGTTCACGGTCAGATACGCAGTATTTT. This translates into CASSSRSDTQYF.

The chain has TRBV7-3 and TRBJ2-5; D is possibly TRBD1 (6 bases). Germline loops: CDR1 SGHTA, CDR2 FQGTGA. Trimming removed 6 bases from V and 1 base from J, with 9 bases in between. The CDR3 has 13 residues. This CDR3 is CASSSDSQETQYF. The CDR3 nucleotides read TGTGCCAGCAGTTCGGACAGCCAAGAGACCCAGTACTTC.

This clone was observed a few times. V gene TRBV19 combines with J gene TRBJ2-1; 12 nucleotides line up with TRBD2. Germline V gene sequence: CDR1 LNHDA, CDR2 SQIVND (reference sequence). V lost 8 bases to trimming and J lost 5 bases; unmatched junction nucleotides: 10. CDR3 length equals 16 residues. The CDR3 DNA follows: TGTGCCAGTCCGTCTAGCGGGGGGGTCCCGGACAATGAGCAGTTCTTC. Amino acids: CASPSSGGVPDNEQFF.

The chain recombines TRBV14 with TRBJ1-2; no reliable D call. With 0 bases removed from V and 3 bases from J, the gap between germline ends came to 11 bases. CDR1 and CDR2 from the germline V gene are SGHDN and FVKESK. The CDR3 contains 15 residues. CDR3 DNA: TGTGCCAGCAGCCAAGAGGCGGTCAGCCACTATGGCTACACCTTC. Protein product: CASSQEAVSHYGYTF. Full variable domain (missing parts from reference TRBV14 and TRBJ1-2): EAGVTQFPSHSVIEKGQTVTLRCDPISGHDNLYWYRRVMGKEIKFLLHFVKESKQDESGMPNNRFLAERTGGTYSTLKVQPAELEDSGVYFCASSQEAVSHYGYTFGSGTRLTVV.

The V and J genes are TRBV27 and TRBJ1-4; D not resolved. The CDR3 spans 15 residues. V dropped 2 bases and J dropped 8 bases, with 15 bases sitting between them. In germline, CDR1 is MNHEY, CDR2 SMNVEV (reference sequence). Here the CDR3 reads CASSLGGRGWEKLFF. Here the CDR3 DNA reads TGTGCCAGCAGTTTAGGAGGCCGGGGATGGGAAAAACTGTTTTTT.

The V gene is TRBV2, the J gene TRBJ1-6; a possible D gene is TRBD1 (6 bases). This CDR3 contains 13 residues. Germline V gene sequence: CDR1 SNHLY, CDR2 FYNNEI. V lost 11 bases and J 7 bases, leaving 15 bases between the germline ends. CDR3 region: CAGNGGHNSPLHF. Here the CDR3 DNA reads TGTGCCGGAAATGGGGGCCACAATTCACCCCTCCACTTT.

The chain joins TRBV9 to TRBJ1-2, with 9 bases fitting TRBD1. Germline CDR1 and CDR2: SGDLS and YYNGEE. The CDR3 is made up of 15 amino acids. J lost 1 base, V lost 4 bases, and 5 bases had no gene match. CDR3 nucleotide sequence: TGTGCCAGCAGCCTTACAGGGGGCGGTAACTATGGCTACACCTTC. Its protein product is CASSLTGGGNYGYTF.

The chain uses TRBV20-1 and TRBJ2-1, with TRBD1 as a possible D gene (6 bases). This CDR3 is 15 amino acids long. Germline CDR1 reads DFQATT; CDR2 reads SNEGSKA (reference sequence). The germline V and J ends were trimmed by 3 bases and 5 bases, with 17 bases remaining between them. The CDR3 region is CSASNSGQLNNEQFF. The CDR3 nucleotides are TGCAGTGCTAGTAATTCGGGACAACTTAACAATGAGCAGTTCTTC.

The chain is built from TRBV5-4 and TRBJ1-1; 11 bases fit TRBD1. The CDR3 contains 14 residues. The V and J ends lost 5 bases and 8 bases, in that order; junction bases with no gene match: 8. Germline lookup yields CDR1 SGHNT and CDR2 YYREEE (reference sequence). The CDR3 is CASSFPGQGEEAFF. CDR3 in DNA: TGTGCCAGCAGTTTTCCGGGACAGGGGGAGGAAGCTTTCTTT.

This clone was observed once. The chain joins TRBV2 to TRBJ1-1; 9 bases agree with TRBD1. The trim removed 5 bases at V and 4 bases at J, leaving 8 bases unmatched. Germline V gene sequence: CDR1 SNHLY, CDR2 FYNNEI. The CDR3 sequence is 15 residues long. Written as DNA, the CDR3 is TGTGCCAGCAGTCCCAGACGGACAGGGGCCACTGAAGCTTTCTTT. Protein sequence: CASSPRRTGATEAFF. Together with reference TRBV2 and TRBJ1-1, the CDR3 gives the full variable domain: EPEVTQTPSHQVTQMGQEVILRCVPISNHLYFYWYRQILGQKVEFLVSFYNNEISEKSEIFDDQFSVERPDGSNFTLKIRSTKLEDSAMYFCASSPRRTGATEAFFGQGTRLTVV.

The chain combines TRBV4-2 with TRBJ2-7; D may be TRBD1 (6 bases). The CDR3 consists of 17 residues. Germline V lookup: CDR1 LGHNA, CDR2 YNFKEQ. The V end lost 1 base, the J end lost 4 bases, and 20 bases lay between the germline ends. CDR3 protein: CASSQGVVGGRLYEQYF. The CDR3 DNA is TGTGCCAGCAGCCAAGGGGTCGTAGGGGGTAGGTTGTACGAGCAGTACTTC.

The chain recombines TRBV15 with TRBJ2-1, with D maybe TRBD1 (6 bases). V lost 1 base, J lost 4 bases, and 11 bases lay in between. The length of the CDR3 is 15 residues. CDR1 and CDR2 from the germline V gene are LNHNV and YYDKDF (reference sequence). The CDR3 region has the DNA TGTGCCACCAGCAGAGCTAACACAGGGTACAATGAGCAGTTCTTC. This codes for CATSRANTGYNEQFF.

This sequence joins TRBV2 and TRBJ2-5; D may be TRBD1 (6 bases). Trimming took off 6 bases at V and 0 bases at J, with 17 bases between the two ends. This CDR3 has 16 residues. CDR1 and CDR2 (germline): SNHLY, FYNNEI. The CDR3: CASRRPRGSYQETQYF. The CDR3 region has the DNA TGTGCCAGCAGGAGGCCCAGGGGATCGTACCAAGAGACCCAGTACTTC.

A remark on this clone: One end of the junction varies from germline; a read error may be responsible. CDR3 coding DNA: TGTGCCAGCAGCTTAGTTTCCTCCAATGAGCAGTTCTTC. Protein: CASSLVSSNEQFF. The chain couples TRBV11-2 to TRBJ2-1; D ambiguous. This CDR3 contains 13 residues. Germline V lookup: CDR1 SGHAT, CDR2 FQNNGV.

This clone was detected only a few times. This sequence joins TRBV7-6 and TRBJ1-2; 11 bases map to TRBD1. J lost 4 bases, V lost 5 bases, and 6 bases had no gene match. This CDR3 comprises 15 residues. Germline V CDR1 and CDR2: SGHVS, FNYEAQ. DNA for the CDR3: TGTGCCAGCAGCCCAGGACAGGGGGCTCGCTATGGCTACACCTTC. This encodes CASSPGQGARYGYTF.

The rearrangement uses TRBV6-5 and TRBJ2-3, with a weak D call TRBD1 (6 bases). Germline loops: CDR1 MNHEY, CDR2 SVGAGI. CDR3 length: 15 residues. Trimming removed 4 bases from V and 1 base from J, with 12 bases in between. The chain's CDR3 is CASSFRGGGTDTQYF. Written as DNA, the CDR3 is TGTGCCAGCAGTTTCAGAGGGGGAGGCACAGATACGCAGTATTTT.

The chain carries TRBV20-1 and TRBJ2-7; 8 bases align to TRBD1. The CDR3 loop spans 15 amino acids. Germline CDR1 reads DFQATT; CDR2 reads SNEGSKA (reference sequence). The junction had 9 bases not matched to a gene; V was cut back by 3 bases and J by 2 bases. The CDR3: CSASSTTGGPYEQYF. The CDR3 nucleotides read TGCAGTGCTAGTTCTACTACAGGGGGACCCTACGAGCAGTACTTC.